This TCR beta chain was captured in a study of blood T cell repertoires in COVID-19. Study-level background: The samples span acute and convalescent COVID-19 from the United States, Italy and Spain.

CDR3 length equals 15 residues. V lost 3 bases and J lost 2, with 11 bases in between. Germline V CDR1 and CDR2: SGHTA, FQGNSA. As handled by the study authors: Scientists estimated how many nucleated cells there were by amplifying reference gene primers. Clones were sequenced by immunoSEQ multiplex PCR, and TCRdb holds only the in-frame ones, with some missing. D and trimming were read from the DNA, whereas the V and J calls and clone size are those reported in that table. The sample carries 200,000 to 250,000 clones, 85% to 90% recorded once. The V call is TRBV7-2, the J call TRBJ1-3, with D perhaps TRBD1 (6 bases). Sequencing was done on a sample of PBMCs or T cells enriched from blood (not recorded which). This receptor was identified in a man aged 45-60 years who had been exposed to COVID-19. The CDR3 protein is CASSFSQGPGNTIYF. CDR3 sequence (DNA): TGTGCCAGCAGCTTTAGTCAGGGGCCTGGAAACACCATATATTTT.